A selection of T cell receptor beta chains follows, all from one sample in a study of neurological immune-mediated disorders. MiXCR, applied by TCRdb to the 5' RACE reads, yields one record per CDR3 protein. This sample has around 79,000 distinct CDR3 sequences, with 13% to 15% found just once. Sequencing was performed on PBMCs. Every receptor here comes from a woman aged 45-65 years in good health. CDR3s leave out the opening cysteine and the closing phenylalanine or tryptophan. Rows give clone size only sometimes, using once, few, many, or a class for an expanded clone.

V gene	clone size	J gene	CDR3 protein
TRBV29-1	many	TRBJ2-1	SVVGPKDEQF
TRBV5-1	many	TRBJ1-1	ASGTGTHTEAF
TRBV24-1	many	TRBJ1-1	ATSAGTYTEAF
TRBV7-8	many	TRBJ1-5	ASSLNGGLPPQH
TRBV29-1	many	TRBJ2-3	SGGRPRDTQY
TRBV7-9	few	TRBJ2-7	ASSPMGQSNSYEQY
TRBV2	NA	TRBJ2-1	AISEGTSGCNEQF
TRBV28	many	TRBJ2-5	ASTTTRGPGETQY
TRBV4-2	NA	TRBJ2-1	ASSQVGLGVNAEQF
TRBV7-2	many	TRBJ2-3	ASSVGTSDTQY
TRBV9	many	TRBJ2-2	ASSAPSSITGELF
TRBV12-3/TRBV12-4	many	TRBJ2-1	ASSFGGGYNEQF
TRBV20-1	many	TRBJ1-2	SASPSRGSGYT
TRBV5-1	many	TRBJ2-3	ASSGEGGGPADTQY
TRBV20-1	many	TRBJ1-6	GTVSNSYNSPLH
TRBV6-6	many	TRBJ2-5	ASSFLLGTQY
TRBV2	many	TRBJ1-5	ASRVQGGQPQH
TRBV5-1	medium-sized	TRBJ1-1	ASSLDGGNTEAF
TRBV7-8	many	TRBJ1-6	ASSLAYWQGGSPLH
TRBV11-3	few	TRBJ2-7	ASSQLTGAYEQY
TRBV5-5	many	TRBJ1-5	ASSPGTAKQPQH
TRBV5-1	many	TRBJ1-4	ASSLLKGGPDEKLF
TRBV5-1	many	TRBJ2-5	ASAITGTSEETQY
TRBV5-1	many	TRBJ1-6	ASSLGTSQGGSPLH
TRBV7-8	NA	TRBJ2-4	ASSLEWTGGAKNIQY
TRBV6-5	NA	TRBJ2-6	ASSYGQPLSGTNVLT
TRBV11-2	many	TRBJ2-1	ASSLSGTGDYNEQF
TRBV7-9	many	TRBJ2-1	ASIGAGEQF
TRBV6-2/TRBV6-3	many	TRBJ1-1	ASSARGMNTEAF
TRBV5-1	many	TRBJ1-4	ASSPPGATNEKLF
TRBV5-1	many	TRBJ2-3	ASSFGNPSTDTQY
TRBV24-1	many	TRBJ2-1	ATSDLPGTEDNEQF
TRBV5-1	many	TRBJ2-5	ASSLAGGLAQY
TRBV5-1	NA	TRBJ2-3	AILPTSGPTDTQY
TRBV6-2/TRBV6-3	many	TRBJ2-1	ASSWTPYNEQF
TRBV2	many	TRBJ2-7	ASRRGAMYEQY
TRBV2	NA	TRBJ2-3	ASSAKIHTDTQY
TRBV15	many	TRBJ1-1	ATSRSKGVEDTEAF
TRBV11-3	many	TRBJ2-1	ASSSAAPSYNEQF
TRBV7-2	many	TRBJ1-4	ASSSGVLDEKLF